Below, one T cell receptor beta chain is given with its context. The sample is drawn from a study of blood T cell repertoires in COVID-19. Overall study context: Acute and convalescent COVID-19 samples came from the United States, Italy and Spain.

Repertoires were generated with immunoSEQ multiplex PCR, while TCRdb's copy carries only in-frame clones and drops some. The sample includes about 150,000 clones, around 80% seen only once; the top ten take under 9.5%. Participant age was roughly 18 to 89 years, and participants resided in about two dozen US areas. Recovery among Cohort 3 donors was established by two negative PCRs, clearance, or symptom resolution. Sequenced: PBMCs or T cells enriched from blood (not recorded which). The TCR comes from a man aged 50 or older who had recovered from COVID-19.

CDR3: CASSANSLAGPRSEQFF. The CDR3 DNA reads TGTGCCAGCAGCGCCAATTCCTTAGCGGGTCCGAGGAGTGAGCAGTTCTTC. The J gene is TRBJ2-1, the V gene TRBV7-6, with 7 bases lining up with TRBD2. V trimming: 5 bases; J trimming: 9 bases; junction bases outside the gene matches: 19. This CDR3 contains 17 residues. CDR1 is SGHVS, CDR2 FNYEAQ, per germline.